The 27 T cell receptor beta chains given below trace back to one sample, sequenced in a study of shared clonotypes between healthy human individuals. TCRdb's table, derived via immunoSEQ multiplex PCR, lists solely in-frame clones and lacks some. This sample has about 1.5 million clones, with approximately 97% found just once. Sequencing used naive CD4+ T cells sorted from blood. Specified subset: CD45RA+ positively selected. The receptors here all came from a man aged 25-40 years in good health.

The chain links TRBV6-1 to TRBJ2-2; D not certain. The CDR3 runs to 11 residues. Trimming cost V 6 bases and J 7 bases, with 6 bases left between them. CDR1 and CDR2 (germline): MNHNS, SASEGT. The CDR3 is CASRRYGELFF. The CDR3 nucleotides are TGTGCCAGCAGGAGGTACGGGGAGCTGTTTTTT.

The rearrangement joins TRBV19 to TRBJ2-4; TRBD2 matches 7 bases. Germline values: CDR1 LNHDA, CDR2 SQIVND (reference sequence). This CDR3 comprises 15 residues. V shed 2 bases, J shed 3 bases, and the junction held 4 bases outside the gene matches. The CDR3 DNA reads TGTGCCAGTAGTATACTAAAGCGGGGCAAAAACATTCAGTACTTC. It yields the protein CASSILKRGKNIQYF.

The V and J genes are TRBV18 and TRBJ2-1; D not resolved. V dropped 3 bases and J dropped 0 bases, with 15 bases sitting between them. Germline values: CDR1 KGHSH, CDR2 LQKENI. CDR3 length: 17 amino acids. CDR3 nucleotides: TGTGCCAGCTCACCTGGACCCGTGGGCGTCTCCTACAATGAGCAGTTCTTC. Its translation is CASSPGPVGVSYNEQFF.

The rearrangement uses TRBV29-1 and TRBJ2-7, with 13 bases aligning to TRBD2. This CDR3 is built from 16 residues. Germline V gives CDR1 SQVTM, CDR2 ANQGSEA. V shed 1 base and J 7 bases; nucleotides not matched to a gene: 10. CDR3 loop: CSVEVRTSGGLWEQYF. The CDR3 nucleotides are TGCAGCGTTGAAGTTAGGACTAGCGGGGGACTTTGGGAGCAGTACTTC.

As regards this clone: This specimen includes other DNA sequences encoding the same CDR3. The rearrangement links TRBV14 to TRBJ2-5; D unclear. The germline gives CDR1 SGHDN, CDR2 FVKESK. There are 12 residues in the CDR3. V lost 2 bases and J lost 5, with 6 bases in between. CDR3 in DNA: TGTGCCAGCAGCCAACTTCGGGAGACCCAGTACTTC. This translates into CASSQLRETQYF.

The CDR3 sequence is CASSEERTGEQYF. For the CDR3, the DNA is TGTGCCAGCAGTGAGGAAAGGACGGGCGAGCAGTACTTC. The chain combines TRBV2 with TRBJ2-7; no clear D. Germline V gene lookup returns CDR1 SNHLY and CDR2 FYNNEI. The CDR3 covers 13 residues. Trimming pared 3 bases from V and 6 bases from J, leaving 12 bases between.

This chain links TRBV19 with TRBJ2-7; D tentatively reads TRBD1 or TRBD2 (5 bases each). V gave up 3 bases and J gave up 2 bases, with 17 bases separating them. Per the germline V gene, CDR1 is LNHDA and CDR2 is SQIVND (reference sequence). This CDR3 region has 16 residues. The CDR3 is CASSMGVRDPTYEQYF. For the CDR3, the DNA is TGTGCCAGTAGTATGGGGGTACGGGACCCAACCTACGAGCAGTACTTC.

Note on this clone: One junction end disagrees with the germline gene, perhaps due to a read error. V gene TRBV5-4 combines with J gene TRBJ1-4, with D maybe TRBD1 (5 bases). Germline V gene lookup returns CDR1 SGHNT and CDR2 YYREEE (reference sequence). The CDR3 contains 15 residues. The CDR3 here is CASSLATGANEKLFF. For the CDR3, the DNA is TGTGCCAGCAGCTTGGCCACAGGTGCTAACGAAAAACTGTTTTTT.

The V gene is TRBV14, the J gene TRBJ2-3, with 11 bases lining up with TRBD1. CDR1 is SGHDN, CDR2 FVKESK, per germline. The CDR3 loop spans 15 amino acids. J was trimmed by 4 bases and V by 3 bases; bases with no gene match: 3. The CDR3 sequence: CASSQGTGGSDTQYF. The CDR3 DNA reads as TGTGCCAGCAGCCAGGGGACAGGGGGATCAGATACGCAGTATTTT. Supplemented by reference TRBV14 and TRBJ2-3, the full variable domain reads EAGVTQFPSHSVIEKGQTVTLRCDPISGHDNLYWYRRVMGKEIKFLLHFVKESKQDESGMPNNRFLAERTGGTYSTLKVQPAELEDSGVYFCASSQGTGGSDTQYFGPGTRLTVL.

The genes are TRBV29-1 and TRBJ2-7, with a tentative D call TRBD1 (6 bases). The CDR3 extends over 13 amino acids. Germline assignment: CDR1 SQVTM and CDR2 ANQGSEA. V was clipped by 0 bases and J by 9 bases, with 15 bases between them. In nucleotides, the CDR3 is TGCAGCGTTGAAGACAGGGGTGTAGGTACGCAGTACTTC. Its protein product is CSVEDRGVGTQYF.

The rearrangement links TRBV5-6 to TRBJ2-1; 9 bases agree with TRBD1. Looked up from germline, CDR1 is SGHDT and CDR2 is YYEEEE. Losses at the gene ends were 1 base for V and 8 bases for J; bases not matched to a gene: 10. This CDR3 is 16 amino acids long. CDR3 bases: TGTGCCAGCAGCTTGTGGGGACAGGGTAATTTGGATGAGCAGTTCTTC. It encodes CASSLWGQGNLDEQFF.

The chain employs TRBV7-9 and TRBJ2-5, with a possible D match to TRBD1 (5 bases). There are 14 residues in the CDR3. Trimming removed 6 bases at V and 5 bases at J, with 16 bases between. Germline assignment: CDR1 SEHNR and CDR2 FQNEAQ (reference sequence). In nucleotides, the CDR3 is TGTGCCAGCAGTCAGAGAACAGGTTCGGAGACCCAGTACTTC. Translated, it gives CASSQRTGSETQYF. Drawing the rest from reference TRBV7-9 and TRBJ2-5, the complete variable domain is DTGVSQNPRHKITKRGQNVTFRCDPISEHNRLYWYRQTLGQGPEFLTYFQNEAQLEKSRLLSDRFSAERPKGSFSTLEIQRTEQGDSAMYLCASSQRTGSETQYFGPGTRLLVL.

The J gene is TRBJ1-2, the V gene TRBV28; 8 bases are shared with TRBD1. V was pared by 5 bases and J by 7 bases, with 3 bases of the junction left unmatched. CDR1 is MDHEN, CDR2 SYDVKM, per germline. This CDR3 is 12 amino acids long. CDR3 coding DNA: TGTGCCAGCAGTACGACAGGGGTTGGCTACACCTTC. Translation: CASSTTGVGYTF.

The chain has TRBV25-1 and TRBJ2-1; D is uncertain. Germline-derived CDR1 and CDR2 are MGHDK and SYGVNS. The CDR3 is 13 residues long. V dropped 8 bases and J dropped 6 bases, with 14 bases sitting between them. The CDR3 sequence is CASVDLLGNEQFF. CDR3 in DNA: TGTGCCAGCGTGGACCTTCTGGGCAATGAGCAGTTCTTC.

V and J are TRBV2 and TRBJ2-5, with TRBD2 identical over 8 bases. In germline, CDR1 is SNHLY, CDR2 FYNNEI. The V and J ends lost 4 bases and 3 bases, in that order; junction bases with no gene match: 4. The CDR3 length is 14 residues. The CDR3: CASSVRTSKETQYF. CDR3 sequence (DNA): TGTGCCAGCAGTGTCCGGACTAGCAAAGAGACCCAGTACTTC.

The table lists this clone with a count of one. The chain uses TRBV7-9 and TRBJ2-3, with TRBD2 matching 7 bases. Trimming removed 5 bases from V and 1 base from J; junction bases left unmatched: 6. The CDR3 is made up of 15 amino acids. Germline-derived CDR1 and CDR2 are SEHNR and FQNEAQ (reference sequence). The CDR3 loop reads CASSPGTTRTDTQYF. The CDR3 DNA is TGTGCCAGCAGCCCAGGGACTACGCGCACAGATACGCAGTATTTT.

The gene calls are TRBV6-1 and TRBJ1-2; TRBD1 matches 8 bases. After removal of 6 bases from V and 8 bases from J, the junction contained 8 bases not matched to a gene. The V gene's germline CDR1 is MNHNS and CDR2 SASEGT. The CDR3 is 13 residues long. The CDR3, as DNA: TGTGCCAGCAGAGGGGGACAGGCAAGCGGCTACACCTTC. As protein: CASRGGQASGYTF.

The CDR3, as DNA: TGCGCCAGCAGCTTCAGGCCACTAGGTGGGGAGGAGCAGTACTTC. It specifies CASSFRPLGGEEQYF. The chain carries TRBV5-1 and TRBJ2-7, with D perhaps matching TRBD2 (5 bases). V was trimmed by 2 bases and J by 7 bases, leaving 19 bases between them. The CDR3 length is 15 residues. Germline V gives CDR1 SGHRS, CDR2 YFSETQ.

The chain is built from TRBV2 and TRBJ1-5; TRBD1 agrees at 8 bases. V dropped 6 bases and J dropped 2; count of bases not matched to a gene: 6. Germline CDR1 reads SNHLY; CDR2 reads FYNNEI. This CDR3 is 15 amino acids long. The CDR3 spells CASRNDRGGNQPQHF. CDR3 in DNA: TGTGCCAGCAGGAACGACAGGGGAGGCAATCAGCCCCAGCATTTT.

The chain joins TRBV2 to TRBJ1-1; 7 positions match TRBD1. The CDR3 covers 16 residues. From germline, CDR1 is SNHLY and CDR2 FYNNEI. V lost 6 bases to trimming and J lost 1 base; unmatched junction nucleotides: 11. Here the CDR3 DNA reads TGTGCCAGCAGAGTGGTCCAGGCAGGGGGGAACACTGAAGCTTTCTTT. It yields the protein CASRVVQAGGNTEAFF.

The V call is TRBV2, the J call TRBJ1-2, with D possibly TRBD1 on 6 matching bases. CDR1 SNHLY and CDR2 FYNNEI come from the germline V gene. Trimming took 7 bases from V and 10 from J, leaving 16 bases between them. The CDR3 runs to 12 residues. The CDR3 bases are TGTGCCAGCACCTTTGGACAGACCCTCTACACCTTC. Translated, it gives CASTFGQTLYTF. The entire variable domain, with the rest obtained from reference TRBV2 and TRBJ1-2, is as follows: EPEVTQTPSHQVTQMGQEVILRCVPISNHLYFYWYRQILGQKVEFLVSFYNNEISEKSEIFDDQFSVERPDGSNFTLKIRSTKLEDSAMYFCASTFGQTLYTFGSGTRLTVV.

V and J are TRBV6-1 and TRBJ2-1; no firm D call. V gave up 1 base and J gave up 1 base, with 11 bases separating them. The CDR3 has 16 amino acids. CDR1 is MNHNS and CDR2 is SASEGT in the germline V gene. Here the CDR3 DNA reads TGTGCCAGCAGTGAAGGTACGGCGGATTCCTACAATGAGCAGTTCTTC. It translates to CASSEGTADSYNEQFF.

The chain links TRBV19 to TRBJ1-5; D unclear. The CDR3 is 13 residues long. CDR1 and CDR2 from the germline V gene are LNHDA and SQIVND (reference sequence). The V gene lost 5 bases and the J gene lost 5 bases, with 10 bases spanning the gap. CDR3 DNA: TGTGCCAGTAGTCTTATCAGTTATCAGCCCCAGCATTTT. Translated, it gives CASSLISYQPQHF.

Concerning this clone itself: This same CDR3 is encoded by further DNA sequences in the sample. V and J are TRBV5-1 and TRBJ2-5; D not certain. The CDR3 consists of 13 residues. From germline, CDR1 is SGHRS and CDR2 YFSETQ. V shed 2 bases and J shed 5 bases, with 10 bases lying between them. CDR3 sequence reads: CASSLSTLETQYF. The CDR3 DNA sequence: TGCGCCAGCAGCTTATCAACCCTTGAGACCCAGTACTTC.

The V gene is TRBV29-1, the J gene TRBJ2-5; D is unresolved. CDR1 is SQVTM and CDR2 is ANQGSEA in the germline V gene. The CDR3 totals 9 residues. V shed 7 bases and J shed 4 bases, with 4 bases lying between them. This CDR3 is CSASETQYF. CDR3 nucleotide sequence: TGCAGCGCTTCAGAGACCCAGTACTTC.

The chain employs TRBV28 and TRBJ2-7; D might be TRBD2 (5 bases). The CDR3 sequence is 13 residues long. Germline CDR1 reads MDHEN; CDR2 reads SYDVKM. Deletions cut 7 bases from V and 2 bases from J, with 12 bases between. The CDR3 nucleotides read TGTGCCAGCACCACCGGGGTTCCCTACGAGCAGTACTTC. This codes for CASTTGVPYEQYF.

V gene TRBV28 combines with J gene TRBJ2-5; TRBD2 aligns across 8 bases. The V gene end was trimmed by 3 bases and the J gene end by 5 bases; junction bases not matched to a gene: 8. The CDR3 runs to 15 residues. Per the germline V gene, CDR1 is MDHEN and CDR2 is SYDVKM. CDR3 residues: CASSFDPSGWETQYF. The CDR3 nucleotides are TGTGCCAGCAGTTTTGATCCTAGCGGGTGGGAGACCCAGTACTTC.